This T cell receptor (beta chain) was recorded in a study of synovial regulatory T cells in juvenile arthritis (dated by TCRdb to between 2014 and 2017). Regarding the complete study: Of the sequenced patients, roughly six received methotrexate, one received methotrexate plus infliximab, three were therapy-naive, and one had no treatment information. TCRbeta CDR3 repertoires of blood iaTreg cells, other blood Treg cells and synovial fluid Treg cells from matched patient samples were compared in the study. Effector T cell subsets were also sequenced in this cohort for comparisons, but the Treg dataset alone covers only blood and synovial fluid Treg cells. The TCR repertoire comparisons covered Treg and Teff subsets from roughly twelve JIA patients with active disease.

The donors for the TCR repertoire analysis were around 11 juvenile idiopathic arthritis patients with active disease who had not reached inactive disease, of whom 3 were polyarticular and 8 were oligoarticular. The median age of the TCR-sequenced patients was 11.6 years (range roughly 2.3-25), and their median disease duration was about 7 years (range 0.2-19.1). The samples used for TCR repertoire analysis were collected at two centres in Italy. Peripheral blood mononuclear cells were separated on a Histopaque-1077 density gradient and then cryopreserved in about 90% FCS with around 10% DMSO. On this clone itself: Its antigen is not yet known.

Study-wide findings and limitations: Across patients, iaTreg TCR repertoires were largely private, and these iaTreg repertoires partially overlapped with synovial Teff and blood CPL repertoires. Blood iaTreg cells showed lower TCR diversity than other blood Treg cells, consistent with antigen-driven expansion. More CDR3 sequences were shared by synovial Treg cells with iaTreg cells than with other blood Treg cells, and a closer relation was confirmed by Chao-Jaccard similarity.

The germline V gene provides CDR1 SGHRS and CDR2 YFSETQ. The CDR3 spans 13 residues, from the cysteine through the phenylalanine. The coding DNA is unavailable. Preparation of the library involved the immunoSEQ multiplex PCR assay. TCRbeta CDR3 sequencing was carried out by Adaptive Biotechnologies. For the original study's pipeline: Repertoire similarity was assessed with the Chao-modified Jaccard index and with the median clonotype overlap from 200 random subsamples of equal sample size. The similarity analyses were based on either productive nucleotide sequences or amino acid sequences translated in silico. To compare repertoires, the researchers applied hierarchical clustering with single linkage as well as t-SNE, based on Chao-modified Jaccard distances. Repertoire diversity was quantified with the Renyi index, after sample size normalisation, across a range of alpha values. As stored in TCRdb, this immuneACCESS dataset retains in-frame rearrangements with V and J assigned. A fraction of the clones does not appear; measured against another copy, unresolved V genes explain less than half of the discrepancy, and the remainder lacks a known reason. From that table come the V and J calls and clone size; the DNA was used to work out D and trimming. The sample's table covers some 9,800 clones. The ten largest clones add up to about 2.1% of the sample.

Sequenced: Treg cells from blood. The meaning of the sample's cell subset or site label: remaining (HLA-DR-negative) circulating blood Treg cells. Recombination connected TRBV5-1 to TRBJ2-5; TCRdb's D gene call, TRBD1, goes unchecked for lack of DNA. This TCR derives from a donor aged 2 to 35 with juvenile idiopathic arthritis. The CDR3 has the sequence CASSLVQGTEQYF.